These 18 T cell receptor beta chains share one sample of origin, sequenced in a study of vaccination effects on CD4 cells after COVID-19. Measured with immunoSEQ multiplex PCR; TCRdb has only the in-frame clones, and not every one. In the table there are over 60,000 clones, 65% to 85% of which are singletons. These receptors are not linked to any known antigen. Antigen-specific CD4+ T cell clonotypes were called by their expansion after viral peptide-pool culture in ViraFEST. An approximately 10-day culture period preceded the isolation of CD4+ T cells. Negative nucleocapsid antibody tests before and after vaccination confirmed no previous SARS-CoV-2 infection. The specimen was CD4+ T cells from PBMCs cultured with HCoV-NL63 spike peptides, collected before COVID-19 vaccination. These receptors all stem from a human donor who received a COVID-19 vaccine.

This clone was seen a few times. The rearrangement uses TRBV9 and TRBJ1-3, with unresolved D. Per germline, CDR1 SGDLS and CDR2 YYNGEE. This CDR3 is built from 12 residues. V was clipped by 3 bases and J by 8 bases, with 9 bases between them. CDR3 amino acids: CASSAPGDTIYF. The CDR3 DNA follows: TGTGCCAGCAGCGCCCCAGGAGACACCATATATTTT.

The CDR3 here is CASRKTGVAYGYTF. The CDR3 coding sequence is TGTGCCAGCAGAAAAACAGGGGTCGCCTATGGCTACACCTTC. The chain has TRBV6-5 and TRBJ1-2; 7 bases are a match to TRBD1. Per the germline V gene, CDR1 is MNHEY and CDR2 is SVGAGI. The V segment lost 6 bases and the J segment 4 bases; nucleotides outside the gene matches: 8. This CDR3 comprises 14 residues.

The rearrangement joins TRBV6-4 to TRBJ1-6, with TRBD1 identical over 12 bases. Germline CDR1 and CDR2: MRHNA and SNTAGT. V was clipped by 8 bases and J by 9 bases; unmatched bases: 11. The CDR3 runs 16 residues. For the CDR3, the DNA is TGTGCCAGCCGGGGGGGACAGGGGGCTCAAAGTTCACCCCTCCACTTT. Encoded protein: CASRGGQGAQSSPLHF.

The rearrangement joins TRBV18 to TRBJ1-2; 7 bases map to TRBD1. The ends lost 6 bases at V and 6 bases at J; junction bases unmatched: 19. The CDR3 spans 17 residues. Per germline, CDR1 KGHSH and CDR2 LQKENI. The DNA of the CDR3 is TGTGCCAGCTCCATGGACAGGACTTTAGGTTTCAGTGATGGCTACACCTTC. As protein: CASSMDRTLGFSDGYTF.

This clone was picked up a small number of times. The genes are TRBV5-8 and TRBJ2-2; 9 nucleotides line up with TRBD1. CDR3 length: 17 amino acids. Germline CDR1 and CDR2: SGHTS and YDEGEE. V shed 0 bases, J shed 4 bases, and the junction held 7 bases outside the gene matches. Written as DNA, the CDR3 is TGTGCCAGCAGCTTGGTGGGACAGGGCTGGGGCACCGGGGAGCTGTTTTTT. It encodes CASSLVGQGWGTGELFF. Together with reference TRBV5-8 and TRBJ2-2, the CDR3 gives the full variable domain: EAGVTQSPTHLIKTRGQQATLRCSPISGHTSVYWYQQALGLGLQFLLWYDEGEERNRGNFPPRFSGRQFPNYSSELNVNALELEDSALYLCASSLVGQGWGTGELFFGEGSRLTVL.

This chain's CDR3 is CASSQESVSEAFF. Written as DNA, the CDR3 is TGCGCCAGCAGCCAGGAGTCTGTCTCTGAAGCTTTCTTT. The chain is built from TRBV5-1 and TRBJ1-1, with D hard to call. Germline assignment: CDR1 SGHRS and CDR2 YFSETQ. V was pared by 4 bases and J by 6 bases, with 13 bases between. The CDR3 runs 13 residues.

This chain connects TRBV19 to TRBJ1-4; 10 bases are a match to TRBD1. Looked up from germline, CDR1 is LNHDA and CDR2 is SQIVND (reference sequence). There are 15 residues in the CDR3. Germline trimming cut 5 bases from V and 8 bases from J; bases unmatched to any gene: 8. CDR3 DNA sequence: TGTGCCAGTAGTCGGACAGGGGGTCCCGGCGAAAAACTGTTTTTT. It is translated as CASSRTGGPGEKLFF. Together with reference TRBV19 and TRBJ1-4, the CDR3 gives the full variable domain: DGGITQSPKYLFRKEGQNVTLSCEQNLNHDAMYWYRQDPGQGLRLIYYSQIVNDFQKGDIAEGYSVSREKKESFPLTVTSAQKNPTAFYLCASSRTGGPGEKLFFGSGTQLSVL.

The CDR3 bases are TGTGCCAGCACATCGACAGCGAACACCGGGGAGCTGTTTTTT. Protein product: CASTSTANTGELFF. The J gene is TRBJ2-2, the V gene TRBV6-6, with a tentative D call TRBD1 (5 bases). Germline lookup yields CDR1 MNHNY and CDR2 SVGAGI (reference sequence). This CDR3 has 14 residues. With 7 bases removed from V and 0 bases from J, the gap between germline ends came to 9 bases.

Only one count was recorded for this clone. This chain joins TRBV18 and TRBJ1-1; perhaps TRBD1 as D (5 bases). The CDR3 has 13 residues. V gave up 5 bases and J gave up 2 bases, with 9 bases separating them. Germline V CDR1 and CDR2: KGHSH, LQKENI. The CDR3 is CASSGTVNTEAFF. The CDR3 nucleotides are TGTGCCAGCTCAGGGACGGTCAACACTGAAGCTTTCTTT.

CDR3 loop: CASSSLNEQFF. CDR3 bases: TGTGCCAGCAGTTCCCTCAATGAGCAGTTCTTC. This chain joins TRBV6-2 or TRBV6-3 and TRBJ2-1; D uncertain. The germline CDR1 and CDR2 sequences are MNHEY and SVGEGT. The length of the CDR3 is 11 residues. Trimming cost V 4 bases and J 6 bases, with 4 bases left between them.

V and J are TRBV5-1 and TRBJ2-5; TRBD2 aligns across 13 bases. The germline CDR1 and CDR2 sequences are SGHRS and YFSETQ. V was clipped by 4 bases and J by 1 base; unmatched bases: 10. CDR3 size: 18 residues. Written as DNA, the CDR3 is TGCGCCAGCAGCACCGGACTAGCGGGGGCCACTATCCAAGAGACCCAGTACTTC. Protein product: CASSTGLAGATIQETQYF.

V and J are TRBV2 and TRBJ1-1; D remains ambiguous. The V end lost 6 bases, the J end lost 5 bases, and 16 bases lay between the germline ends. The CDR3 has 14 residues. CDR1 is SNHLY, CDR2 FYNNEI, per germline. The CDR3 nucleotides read TGTGCCAGCAGGCCCAACGGTGGCGAGACTGAAGCTTTCTTT. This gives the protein CASRPNGGETEAFF.

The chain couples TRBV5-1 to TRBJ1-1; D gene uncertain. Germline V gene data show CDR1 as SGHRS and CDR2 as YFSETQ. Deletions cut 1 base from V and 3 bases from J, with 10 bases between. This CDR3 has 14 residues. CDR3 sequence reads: CASSLRVGDTEAFF. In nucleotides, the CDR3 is TGCGCCAGCAGCTTGAGAGTTGGAGACACTGAAGCTTTCTTT.

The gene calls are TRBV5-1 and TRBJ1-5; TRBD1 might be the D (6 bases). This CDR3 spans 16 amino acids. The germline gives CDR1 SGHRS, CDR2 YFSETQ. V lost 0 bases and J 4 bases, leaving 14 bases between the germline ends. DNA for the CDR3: TGCGCCAGCAGCTTGGGGACAGTTGGGGCGAATCAGCCCCAGCATTTT. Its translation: CASSLGTVGANQPQHF.

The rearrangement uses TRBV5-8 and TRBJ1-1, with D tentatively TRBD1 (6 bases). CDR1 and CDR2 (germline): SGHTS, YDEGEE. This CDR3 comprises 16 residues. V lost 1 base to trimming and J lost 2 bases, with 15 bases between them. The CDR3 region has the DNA TGTGCCAGCAGCTTGTTAATGGGACACGGTAACACTGAAGCTTTCTTT. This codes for CASSLLMGHGNTEAFF.

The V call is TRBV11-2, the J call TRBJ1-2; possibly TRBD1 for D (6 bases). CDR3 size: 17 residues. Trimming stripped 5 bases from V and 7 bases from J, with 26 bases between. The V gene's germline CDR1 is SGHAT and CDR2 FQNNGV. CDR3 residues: CASSHRQAPRAIGGYTF. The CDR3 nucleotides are TGTGCCAGCAGCCACCGACAGGCCCCCCGTGCTATTGGTGGCTACACCTTC.

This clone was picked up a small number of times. This CDR3 is CASSRAPGASGANVLTF. The CDR3, as DNA: TGCGCCAGCAGCAGGGCCCCTGGGGCCTCTGGGGCCAACGTCCTGACTTTC. The V gene is TRBV5-1, the J gene TRBJ2-6; D might be TRBD1 (5 bases). Germline CDR1 is SGHRS and CDR2 is YFSETQ. CDR3 size: 17 residues. Deletions cut 4 bases from V and 0 bases from J, with 14 bases between.

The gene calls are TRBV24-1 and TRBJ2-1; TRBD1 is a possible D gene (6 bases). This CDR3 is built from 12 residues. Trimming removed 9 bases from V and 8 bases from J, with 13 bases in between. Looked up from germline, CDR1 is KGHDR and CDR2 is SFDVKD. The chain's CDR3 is CATGTYKDEQFF. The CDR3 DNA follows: TGTGCCACCGGGACATACAAGGATGAGCAGTTCTTC.